One and the same sample provided the 26 T cell receptor beta chains below, sequenced in a study of shared clonotypes between healthy human individuals. Sequencing was performed with immunoSEQ multiplex PCR; in TCRdb, only in-frame clones are kept and a portion is missing. This table holds 600,000 to 800,000 clones, 72% found once. Sequenced material: memory CD4+ T cells sorted from blood. As for subset: CD45RA-negative fraction. The receptors were gathered from a woman in her 30s in good health.

The chain recombines TRBV28 with TRBJ2-7; 7 bases match TRBD2. Losses at the gene ends were 8 bases for V and 4 bases for J; bases not matched to a gene: 11. Germline V gene sequence: CDR1 MDHEN, CDR2 SYDVKM. The CDR3 loop spans 14 amino acids. CDR3 in amino acids: CASHPAGEGYEQYF. The CDR3 DNA reads as TGTGCCAGCCACCCCGCGGGGGAAGGATACGAGCAGTACTTC.

The chain employs TRBV6-4 and TRBJ2-1; TRBD2 is a possible D gene (5 bases). V dropped 8 bases and J dropped 0 bases, with 8 bases sitting between them. CDR1 and CDR2 from the germline V gene are MRHNA and SNTAGT. There are 13 residues in the CDR3. The CDR3 spells CASRADSYNEQFF. DNA of the CDR3: TGTGCCAGCCGAGCGGACTCCTACAATGAGCAGTTCTTC.

This clone was counted a few times. The chain uses TRBV10-1 and TRBJ2-7, with 9 bases identical to TRBD1. The germline gives CDR1 WNHNN, CDR2 SYGVQD (reference sequence). V lost 8 bases and J lost 4; bases outside the gene matches: 15. There are 16 residues in the CDR3. CDR3 sequence (DNA): TGCGCCAGCCCAGGGGGCGTGCACAGGGGGCGGTACGAGCAGTACTTC. It codes for CASPGGVHRGRYEQYF.

This chain uses TRBV6-6 with TRBJ2-5; 13 bases are shared with TRBD2. The germline CDR1 and CDR2 sequences are MNHNY and SVGAGI (reference sequence). The CDR3 length is 15 residues. Trimming removed 5 bases from V and 9 bases from J; junction bases left unmatched: 9. In DNA, the CDR3 is TGTGCCAGCAGTAACGGACTAGCGGGAGCATCGGCCCAGTACTTC. This translates into CASSNGLAGASAQYF.

This chain links TRBV7-6 with TRBJ2-3; perhaps TRBD2 as D (5 bases). Trimming took off 1 base at V and 5 bases at J, with 13 bases between the two ends. The CDR3 runs to 15 residues. Germline CDR1 SGHVS, CDR2 FNYEAQ. The CDR3 loop is CASSLGGLALDTQYF. CDR3 sequence (DNA): TGTGCCAGCAGCTTAGGAGGGCTTGCCTTAGATACGCAGTATTTT.

About this clone: This sample also contains other DNA sequences that code for the same CDR3. The rearrangement uses TRBV19 and TRBJ2-7; 9 bases fit TRBD1. Germline CDR1 is LNHDA and CDR2 is SQIVND (reference sequence). This CDR3 has 14 amino acids. Trimming removed 4 bases from V and 2 bases from J; junction bases left unmatched: 3. CDR3 nucleotide sequence: TGTGCCAGTAGTACCGGACAGGGGACCTACGAGCAGTACTTC. Its translation: CASSTGQGTYEQYF.

Remarks on this clone: A much larger clone differs by one base, so this may be a read error. Other DNA sequences in the same sample also yield this CDR3. The chain couples TRBV9 to TRBJ1-2; D not resolved. V shed 1 base and J shed 6 bases, with 4 bases lying between them. Germline assignment: CDR1 SGDLS and CDR2 YYNGEE. The CDR3 covers 11 residues. The CDR3 region is CASSVNDGYTF. As DNA, the CDR3 is TGTGCCAGCAGCGTAAACGATGGCTACACCTTC.

CDR3 DNA: TGTGCCAGCAGTTTCGGGCACCTGGGGGAGCTGTTTTTT. Its protein product is CASSFGHLGELFF. This sequence joins TRBV27 and TRBJ2-2; D is unresolved. Per germline, CDR1 MNHEY and CDR2 SMNVEV (reference sequence). The CDR3 sequence is 13 residues long. V dropped 3 bases and J dropped 8 bases, with 10 bases sitting between them.

The chain combines TRBV7-2 with TRBJ1-1, with D perhaps matching TRBD1 (5 bases). CDR1 and CDR2 from the germline V gene are SGHTA and FQGNSA. CDR3 size: 13 residues. Trimming left V 5 bases short and J 1 base short, with 8 bases between. CDR3 nucleotides: TGTGCCAGCAGCCGACAGAGGAACACTGAAGCTTTCTTT. It encodes CASSRQRNTEAFF.

The chain carries TRBV5-1 and TRBJ1-6; D perhaps matches TRBD1 (5 bases). The V end lost 0 bases, the J end lost 8 bases, and 12 bases lay between the germline ends. This CDR3 has 15 amino acids. CDR1 is SGHRS, CDR2 YFSETQ, per germline. CDR3 protein: CASSLDPGLDSPLHF. The CDR3 DNA is TGCGCCAGCAGCTTGGATCCAGGGTTGGATTCACCCCTCCACTTT.

The genes are TRBV28 and TRBJ1-2; possibly TRBD1 for D (5 bases). This CDR3 spans 15 amino acids. Germline loops: CDR1 MDHEN, CDR2 SYDVKM. Trimming removed 3 bases at V and 8 bases at J, with 19 bases between. CDR3 region: CASSLNDGTVGGYTF. For the CDR3, the DNA is TGTGCCAGCAGTTTGAATGACGGGACGGTCGGCGGCTACACCTTC.

The V gene is TRBV5-1, the J gene TRBJ2-7, with 14 bases identical to TRBD2. The germline V gene encodes CDR1 SGHRS and CDR2 YFSETQ. This CDR3 comprises 19 residues. The J segment lost 3 bases and the V segment lost 4 bases, leaving 15 bases of the junction unmatched. CDR3 DNA sequence: TGCGCCAGCAGCCTCATGCCGACTAGCGGGAGGGCCGTCGGCTACGAGCAGTACTTC. Translated, it gives CASSLMPTSGRAVGYEQYF. Full variable domain (missing parts from reference TRBV5-1 and TRBJ2-7): KAGVTQTPRYLIKTRGQQVTLSCSPISGHRSVSWYQQTPGQGLQFLFEYFSETQRNKGNFPGRFSGRQFSNSRSEMNVSTLELGDSALYLCASSLMPTSGRAVGYEQYFGPGTRLTVT.

The V and J genes are TRBV27 and TRBJ1-2; 9 bases fit TRBD1. Trimming cost V 2 bases and J 8 bases; bases outside gene matches: 6. Germline V lookup: CDR1 MNHEY, CDR2 SMNVEV (reference sequence). The CDR3 contains 14 residues. The DNA for the CDR3 is TGTGCCAGCAGTTTAAGGACAGGGGCTGAAGGCTACACCTTC. It yields the protein CASSLRTGAEGYTF.

Comment on this clone: Likely a read error: the CDR3 ends without its conserved phenylalanine or tryptophan. No DNA is shown, since the ends of the CDR3 on it are uncertain; the CDR3 is the one TCRdb lists. This rearrangement joins TRBV28 to TRBJ2-7; the table's TRBD1 call for D was not verified on the DNA. Inclusive of both ends, the CDR3 amounts to 13 amino acids. Germline values: CDR1 MDHEN, CDR2 SYDVKM. This CDR3 reads CASSLPQGTVRFI.

The gene calls are TRBV11-2 and TRBJ1-2, with 9 bases identical to TRBD1. After removal of 5 bases from V and 8 bases from J, the junction contained 12 bases not matched to a gene. Germline CDR1 SGHAT, CDR2 FQNNGV. CDR3 length equals 15 residues. CDR3 DNA: TGTGCCAGCAGCGCCGCGGACAGGGGACCTCCGGGCTACACCTTC. Protein sequence: CASSAADRGPPGYTF.

A few counts support this clone. The chain combines TRBV19 with TRBJ2-5; TRBD1 is a possible D gene (6 bases). This CDR3 is built from 14 residues. Germline V gives CDR1 LNHDA, CDR2 SQIVND (reference sequence). V shed 5 bases and J shed 5 bases, with 15 bases lying between them. For the CDR3, the DNA is TGTGCCAGTAGTCCGGGACATGGAATCGAGACCCAGTACTTC. This encodes CASSPGHGIETQYF.

Here the CDR3 DNA reads TGCGCCAGCAGAGGGCAGGGGACAGATACGCAGTATTTT. This encodes CASRGQGTDTQYF. This rearrangement joins TRBV10-2 to TRBJ2-3; possibly TRBD1 for D (6 bases). Germline V gene lookup returns CDR1 WSHSY and CDR2 SAAADI. Trimming took 6 bases from V and 3 from J, leaving 10 bases between them. The CDR3 is made up of 13 amino acids.

The CDR3 spells CASSFGGSILDEQFF. In DNA form, the CDR3 reads TGTGCCAGCAGCTTCGGCGGGAGTATTTTAGATGAGCAGTTCTTC. The chain employs TRBV7-2 and TRBJ2-1, with TRBD2 identical over 7 bases. The CDR3 has 15 amino acids. Germline loops: CDR1 SGHTA, CDR2 FQGNSA. J lost 8 bases, V lost 3 bases, and 10 bases had no gene match.

In its sample, this clone was seen a few times. This sequence joins TRBV7-2 and TRBJ2-7; D perhaps matches TRBD1 (5 bases). CDR3 length: 13 residues. Trimming took 5 bases from V and 3 from J, leaving 11 bases between them. Germline V gene sequence: CDR1 SGHTA, CDR2 FQGNSA. The CDR3 is CASSRQRGYEQYF. The CDR3 region has the DNA TGTGCCAGCAGCAGACAGAGAGGCTACGAGCAGTACTTC. Supplemented by reference TRBV7-2 and TRBJ2-7, the full variable domain reads GAGVSQSPSNKVTEKGKDVELRCDPISGHTALYWYRQSLGQGLEFLIYFQGNSAPDKSGLPSDRFSAERTGGSVSTLTIQRTQQEDSAVYLCASSRQRGYEQYFGPGTRLTVT.

This chain links TRBV7-2 with TRBJ1-5, with 7 bases lining up with TRBD1. V was clipped by 6 bases and J by 0 bases; unmatched bases: 8. The germline CDR1 and CDR2 sequences are SGHTA and FQGNSA. The length of the CDR3 is 16 residues. The CDR3 DNA follows: TGTGCCAGCAGACGGACAGGACCTGATAGCAATCAGCCCCAGCATTTT. It specifies CASRRTGPDSNQPQHF.

For this clone: Additional DNA sequences in this sample encode the identical CDR3. This chain links TRBV2 with TRBJ1-5, with D unresolved. Germline V gives CDR1 SNHLY, CDR2 FYNNEI. This CDR3 region has 13 residues. The germline V and J ends were trimmed by 4 bases and 5 bases, with 9 bases remaining between them. The CDR3 region is CASSGTEDQPQHF. CDR3 nucleotides: TGTGCCAGCAGTGGGACGGAGGATCAGCCCCAGCATTTT.

The chain carries TRBV25-1 and TRBJ2-7; 9 bases agree with TRBD1. The CDR3 loop spans 16 amino acids. The V gene's germline CDR1 is MGHDK and CDR2 SYGVNS. The trim removed 4 bases at V and 2 bases at J, leaving 9 bases unmatched. CDR3 in DNA: TGTGCCAGCAGTGGGTCCGGACAGGGGATGACCTACGAGCAGTACTTC. Translated: CASSGSGQGMTYEQYF.

This chain uses TRBV29-1 with TRBJ1-5; D gene ambiguous. V was pared by 5 bases and J by 4 bases, with 12 bases between. Per germline, CDR1 SQVTM and CDR2 ANQGSEA. The CDR3 covers 13 residues. The CDR3 reads CSVNRGGNQPQHF. The CDR3 region has the DNA TGCAGCGTTAACCGGGGAGGGAATCAGCCCCAGCATTTT.

The V call is TRBV7-9, the J call TRBJ2-7; tentatively, D is TRBD1 or TRBD2 (5 bases each). CDR3 length equals 14 residues. CDR1 and CDR2 (germline): SEHNR, FQNEAQ (reference sequence). The V and J ends lost 1 base and 0 bases respectively, with 7 bases between them. CDR3 in DNA: TGTGCCAGCAGCTTAGGAGGGACCTCCTACGAGCAGTACTTC. Encoded protein: CASSLGGTSYEQYF.

The chain is built from TRBV27 and TRBJ1-1, with 9 bases lining up with TRBD1. The junction had 9 bases not matched to a gene; V was cut back by 3 bases and J by 1 base. CDR1 and CDR2 (germline): MNHEY, SMNVEV (reference sequence). The CDR3 has 17 residues. DNA of the CDR3: TGTGCCAGCAGTTTCCTTAGGCTGGGACAGGGGAACACTGAAGCTTTCTTT. It specifies CASSFLRLGQGNTEAFF.

Details on this clone: The same CDR3 is also encoded by other DNA sequences in this sample. The genes are TRBV19 and TRBJ1-1; D gene ambiguous. CDR1 is LNHDA, CDR2 SQIVND, per germline (reference sequence). The V end lost 3 bases, the J end lost 4 bases, and 12 bases lay between the germline ends. This CDR3 comprises 14 residues. The DNA for the CDR3 is TGTGCCAGTAGTATTACCGGGGTTGGCACTGAAGCTTTCTTT. As protein: CASSITGVGTEAFF.